This record looks at one T cell receptor beta chain sequence and its context. Its antigen is not identified. The data derive from a study of spatial heterogeneity in lung cancer. Study-wide context: Detection consistently yielded more beta chains than alpha chains. Unique TCR and UMI combinations averaged more than ten appearances each in raw reads. The study's findings and limits: The study found ubiquitous expanded tumor TCRs in blood more at resection than follow-up.

Specified time point: sample taken at primary tumor resection. The sequenced material consisted of unsorted whole RNA from tumor, nontumor lung or frozen PBMC. In the library, each TCR cDNA molecule bore its own unique molecular identifier. TCRdb processed the 5' RACE reads anew with MiXCR; each CDR3 protein has one entry. The sample holds around 75,000 distinct CDR3 sequences, 13% seen once. The sample here was PBMCs, taken at surgery. The receptor was derived from a male donor with early-stage non-small cell lung cancer.

CDR3 protein: CASSPQGITEAFF. CDR3 coding DNA: TGTGCCAGCAGCCCCCAGGGAATCACTGAAGCTTTCTTT. The chain carries TRBV5-6 and TRBJ1-1; D possibly corresponds to TRBD1 (5 bases). CDR1 is SGHDT and CDR2 is YYEEEE in the germline V gene. This CDR3 region has 13 residues. Deletions cut 4 bases from V and 4 bases from J, with 11 bases between.